This TCR beta chain was identified in a study of human T cells and chemical hapten exposure. Study overall: DPC at 2% was the sensitizing agent, placed on around 2 cm by around 2 cm of upper inner arm skin.

Time point noted: patch test 2, 6 weeks after DPC sensitization. Sample treatment: therapeutic diphenylcyclopropenone sensitization with weekly scalp DPC. V was pared by 4 bases and J by 2 bases, with 7 bases of the junction left unmatched. The CDR3 length is 15 residues. Per germline, CDR1 SQVTM and CDR2 ANQGSEA. This clonotype was seen more than once but under ten times. MiXCR, run by TCRdb on the RACE reads, gives a single entry per CDR3 protein. The data show about 140,000 distinct CDR3 sequences, about 11% seen once. This rearrangement joins TRBV29-1 to TRBJ2-7; 11 nucleotides align to TRBD1. This sample comprised whole blood, obtained in connection with sensitization to the hapten diphenylcyclopropenone (DPC). This clonotype was sampled from a woman in her forties or fifties with alopecia areata. Some clones in this sample may be carry-over from other donors' samples. CDR3 protein: CSVGASGQGAYEQYF. DNA for the CDR3: TGCAGCGTTGGGGCTTCGGGACAGGGGGCCTACGAGCAGTACTTC.